Below, 30 T cell receptor beta chains from the same sample are listed, as sequenced in a study of T cells in Graves' hyperthyroidism and ophthalmopathy. TCR beta CDR3 regions were amplified from RNA. The HTBI primer set served for first-round RT-PCR of the TCR CDR3. From the multiplex PCR reads, TCRdb called clonotypes with MiXCR, one entry per CDR3 protein. The sample yields hundreds of thousands of distinct CDR3 sequences, around 20% seen once. Sequencing input: blood. All receptors come from a woman aged 45 to 65 with Graves' hyperthyroidism that later progressed to Graves' ophthalmopathy.

This clonotype was found many times. DNA for the CDR3: TGTGCCAGCAGTTACGAGGGACAAGTCAATCAGCCCCAGCATTTT. The encoded protein is CASSYEGQVNQPQHF. The V gene is TRBV6-6, the J gene TRBJ1-5, with TRBD1 as a possible D gene (6 bases). The CDR3 covers 15 residues. Trimming stripped 2 bases from V and 3 bases from J, with 11 bases between. Germline lookup yields CDR1 MNHNY and CDR2 SVGAGI (reference sequence).

At least ten counts were recorded for this clonotype. The chain joins TRBV7-2 to TRBJ1-5; no reliable D call. The ends were cut back, 6 bases at V and 3 bases at J, with 15 bases in the middle. The CDR3 runs to 15 residues. The germline V gene has CDR1 SGHTA and CDR2 FQGNSA. The CDR3 DNA sequence: TGTGCCAGCAGTCCCGGGGTAGGCCTCAATCAGCCCCAGCATTTT. Amino acid sequence: CASSPGVGLNQPQHF.

This clonotype was detected ten times or more. The chain combines TRBV20-1 with TRBJ1-1; TRBD1 matches at 8 bases. V shed 3 bases and J 12 bases; nucleotides not matched to a gene: 9. Germline V gene sequence: CDR1 DFQATT, CDR2 SNEGSKA (reference sequence). CDR3 length: 12 amino acids. The CDR3 DNA reads as TGCAGTGCTAGCGACAGGGGATGGTGGACTTTCTTT. This translates into CSASDRGWWTFF.

There are many counts of this clonotype. A single base separates this from a much larger clone, so it may be a read error. The chain links TRBV4-2 to TRBJ2-7; 9 nucleotides line up with TRBD1. CDR1 is LGHNA, CDR2 YNFKEQ, per germline. The CDR3 totals 14 residues. V was pared by 4 bases and J by 3 bases, with 4 bases of the junction left unmatched. The CDR3 nucleotides are TGTGCCAGCAGCCTCCGGGACAGGGACTACGAGCAGTACTTC. Encoded protein: CASSLRDRDYEQYF.

Ten or more counts support this clonotype. V gene TRBV6-1 combines with J gene TRBJ1-5; 7 bases agree with TRBD1. Germline trimming cut 1 base from V and 5 bases from J; bases unmatched to any gene: 5. The CDR3 sequence is 15 residues long. CDR1 is MNHNS and CDR2 is SASEGT in the germline V gene. This CDR3 reads CASSEGGGSDQPQHF. The CDR3 DNA reads as TGTGCCAGCAGTGAAGGAGGGGGCTCTGATCAGCCCCAGCATTTT.

J is TRBJ1-5 and V is TRBV7-8; TRBD1 matches at 7 bases. CDR3 size: 12 residues. CDR1 and CDR2 (germline): SGHVS, FQNEAQ. V dropped 4 bases and J dropped 13; count of bases not matched to a gene: 7. CDR3 bases: TGTGCCAGCAGCTCCACGACAGGGCATCAGCATTTT. As protein: CASSSTTGHQHF.

The chain links TRBV18 to TRBJ2-7; 11 positions match TRBD2. The CDR3 runs to 16 residues. V was clipped by 2 bases and J by 2 bases; unmatched bases: 5. The germline gives CDR1 KGHSH, CDR2 LQKENI. CDR3 DNA: TGTGCCAGCTCACCAGATCTAGCGGGGGGCCCCTACGAGCAGTACTTC. It is translated as CASSPDLAGGPYEQYF.

This sequence joins TRBV10-1 and TRBJ1-3, with 8 bases fitting TRBD1. CDR3 length: 15 residues. CDR1 WNHNN and CDR2 SYGVQD come from the germline V gene (reference sequence). V lost 0 bases, J lost 3 bases, and 1 base stayed unmatched. The CDR3 spells CASSESTGVGNTIYF. CDR3 DNA sequence: TGCGCCAGCAGTGAGTCGACAGGGGTTGGAAACACCATATATTTT.

This clonotype appeared a few times. The chain has TRBV3-1 and TRBJ1-1; D not resolved. This CDR3 contains 15 residues. Between the trimmed V and J ends, which lost 4 bases and 4 bases, there was a span of 16 bases. Germline loops: CDR1 LGHDT, CDR2 YNNKEL (reference sequence). The CDR3 protein is CASSRGPGESTEAFF. In DNA form, the CDR3 reads TGTGCCAGCAGCCGCGGACCAGGAGAGAGCACTGAAGCTTTCTTT.

This sequence joins TRBV25-1 and TRBJ2-1; TRBD2 matches 8 bases. Germline V gene data show CDR1 as MGHDK and CDR2 as SYGVNS. The CDR3 consists of 16 residues. V trimming: 3 bases; J trimming: 3 bases; junction bases outside the gene matches: 7. The CDR3 DNA is TGTGCCAGCAGTGATGTCCGTAGCGGGGACTACAATGAGCAGTTCTTC. It is translated as CASSDVRSGDYNEQFF. Together with reference TRBV25-1 and TRBJ2-1, the CDR3 gives the full variable domain: EADIYQTPRYLVIGTGKKITLECSQTMGHDKMYWYQQDPGMELHLIHYSYGVNSTEKGDLSSESTVSRIRTEHFPLTLESARPSHTSQYLCASSDVRSGDYNEQFFGPGTRLTVL.

This chain uses TRBV29-1 with TRBJ1-2; D is unclear. Germline V gives CDR1 SQVTM, CDR2 ANQGSEA. The CDR3 loop spans 11 amino acids. Between the trimmed V and J ends, which lost 6 bases and 8 bases, there was a span of 13 bases. The CDR3 nucleotides read TGCAGCGTCGTGCTAACTATAGGCTACACCTTC. This gives the protein CSVVLTIGYTF.

In this sample, this clonotype turned up a few times. This chain links TRBV20-1 with TRBJ2-5, with 8 bases that match TRBD1. After removal of 6 bases from V and 4 bases from J, the junction contained 4 bases not matched to a gene. Germline CDR1 DFQATT, CDR2 SNEGSKA (reference sequence). CDR3 length: 12 amino acids. CDR3 sequence: CSAETGVETQYF. The CDR3 DNA follows: TGCAGTGCCGAGACAGGGGTAGAGACCCAGTACTTC.

This clonotype has more than one count but fewer than ten. V gene TRBV19 combines with J gene TRBJ2-3; a weak D match, TRBD1 (6 bases). CDR1 is LNHDA and CDR2 is SQIVND in the germline V gene (reference sequence). This CDR3 is 16 amino acids long. Trimming left V 5 bases short and J 6 bases short, with 21 bases between. The CDR3 DNA reads as TGTGCCAGTAGTGATCCGGCCAGGGGCTTATCGGATACGCAGTATTTT. Residues: CASSDPARGLSDTQYF.

The chain carries TRBV3-1 and TRBJ2-7; 7 positions agree with TRBD1. The J segment lost 5 bases and the V segment lost 7 bases, leaving 8 bases of the junction unmatched. This CDR3 spans 13 amino acids. Looked up from germline, CDR1 is LGHDT and CDR2 is YNNKEL (reference sequence). CDR3 region: CASKNRGYDEQYF. In nucleotides, the CDR3 is TGTGCCAGCAAGAACAGGGGATACGACGAGCAGTACTTC.

This clonotype was detected ten times or more. The chain uses TRBV6-1 and TRBJ2-1; D is unresolved. Germline V lookup: CDR1 MNHNS, CDR2 SASEGT. V was pared by 2 bases and J by 10 bases, with 15 bases between. The CDR3 has 14 amino acids. CDR3 sequence: CASSEFLALQEQFF. DNA for the CDR3: TGTGCCAGCAGTGAATTCCTGGCCCTACAGGAGCAGTTCTTC.

The V call is TRBV2, the J call TRBJ2-5; D not certain. Germline CDR1 is SNHLY and CDR2 is FYNNEI. This CDR3 contains 14 residues. Trimming took off 0 bases at V and 6 bases at J, with 11 bases between the two ends. This chain's CDR3 is CASSEAVGVQTQYF. DNA of the CDR3: TGTGCCAGCAGTGAAGCGGTGGGTGTACAGACCCAGTACTTC.

J is TRBJ2-7 and V is TRBV7-9; 10 bases align to TRBD2. V was clipped by 8 bases and J by 6 bases; unmatched bases: 16. Germline CDR1 is SEHNR and CDR2 is FQNEAQ (reference sequence). CDR3 length: 16 residues. CDR3 sequence: CASHRSGAGGPGEQYF. CDR3 sequence (DNA): TGTGCCAGCCATAGGAGCGGAGCGGGGGGGCCCGGCGAGCAGTACTTC.

The chain has TRBV5-1 and TRBJ2-5, with no clear D. Trimming pared 4 bases from V and 5 bases from J, leaving 9 bases between. CDR3 size: 12 residues. The germline V gene has CDR1 SGHRS and CDR2 YFSETQ. As DNA, the CDR3 is TGCGCCAGCAGCGCCGTTTTGGAGACCCAGTACTTC. Translated: CASSAVLETQYF.

To note about this clonotype: A much larger clone differs from this one at a single base, so this may be a read error. This chain links TRBV6-1 with TRBJ2-7; tentative D call: TRBD1 (5 bases). Germline CDR1 and CDR2: MNHNS and SASEGT. This CDR3 region has 15 residues. The CDR3 DNA reads TGTGCCAGCAGAGTACAGGCCCCTCGCTCCTACGAGCAGCACTTC. It is translated as CASRVQAPRSYEQHF.

This clonotype was picked up a small number of times. The gene calls are TRBV20-1 and TRBJ2-3; 9 positions agree with TRBD2. The germline CDR1 and CDR2 sequences are DFQATT and SNEGSKA (reference sequence). With V trimmed by 0 bases and J by 3 bases, 10 bases remained unmatched. The CDR3 is made up of 17 amino acids. The CDR3 reads CSARDGGAGGKTDTQYF. The DNA of the CDR3 is TGCAGTGCTAGAGATGGGGGAGCGGGGGGTAAAACAGATACGCAGTATTTT.

The V call is TRBV19, the J call TRBJ1-2; the D is unclear. This CDR3 comprises 14 residues. V was trimmed by 5 bases and J by 4 bases, leaving 14 bases between them. Per the germline V gene, CDR1 is LNHDA and CDR2 is SQIVND (reference sequence). CDR3 sequence reads: CASSPRDRVYGYTF. CDR3 coding DNA: TGTGCCAGTAGTCCCCGGGATAGGGTCTATGGCTACACCTTC.

This clonotype has just one count. This chain links TRBV29-1 with TRBJ2-5, with D possibly TRBD2 on 6 matching bases. The CDR3 loop spans 14 amino acids. V lost 7 bases to trimming and J lost 1 base, with 16 bases between them. Germline V gives CDR1 SQVTM, CDR2 ANQGSEA. CDR3 nucleotide sequence: TGCAGCGGGGAAAGCCGGGAGATCCAAGAGACCCAGTACTTC. It specifies CSGESREIQETQYF.

Only a few counts were recorded for this clonotype. Here the CDR3 reads CASSQVGSQPQHF. DNA of the CDR3: TGCGCCAGCAGCCAAGTAGGAAGTCAGCCCCAGCATTTT. The chain is built from TRBV4-1 and TRBJ1-5; D gene unclear. The CDR3 spans 13 residues. V was clipped by 1 base and J by 6 bases, with 7 bases between them. Germline assignment: CDR1 MGHRA and CDR2 YSYEKL.

This clonotype was recorded a few times. CDR3 protein: CATSRVGPLSYNEQFF. Here the CDR3 DNA reads TGTGCCACCAGCAGAGTTGGGCCTCTCTCCTACAATGAGCAGTTCTTC. This rearrangement joins TRBV15 to TRBJ2-1, with D uncertain. Trimming pared 1 base from V and 0 bases from J, leaving 10 bases between. CDR3 length equals 16 residues. Germline CDR1 is LNHNV and CDR2 is YYDKDF (reference sequence).

This clonotype was counted at least ten times. This sequence joins TRBV20-1 and TRBJ1-1; no definite D call. The germline gives CDR1 DFQATT, CDR2 SNEGSKA (reference sequence). The CDR3 consists of 13 residues. Deletions cut 0 bases from V and 1 base from J, with 6 bases between. CDR3 nucleotides: TGCAGTGCTAGAGAAACCGGGAACACTGAAGCTTTCTTT. Its translation is CSARETGNTEAFF.

This chain connects TRBV7-8 to TRBJ1-2; 8 positions match TRBD1. V gave up 0 bases and J gave up 10 bases; unmatched junction bases: 7. The CDR3 consists of 14 residues. Per the germline V gene, CDR1 is SGHVS and CDR2 is FQNEAQ. This CDR3 is CASSLAGTGGNYTF. CDR3 coding DNA: TGTGCCAGCAGCTTAGCCGGGACAGGAGGCAACTACACCTTC.

This clonotype was detected a few times. V gene TRBV9 combines with J gene TRBJ2-3, with D unresolved. Germline V gene sequence: CDR1 SGDLS, CDR2 YYNGEE. V lost 4 bases and J lost 2, with 8 bases in between. This CDR3 has 13 amino acids. The DNA of the CDR3 is TGTGCCAGCAGCCCGCGAACCACAGATACGCAGTATTTT. Translating it yields CASSPRTTDTQYF.

This clonotype appeared many times. The chain is built from TRBV5-1 and TRBJ2-4, with 11 bases identical to TRBD2. The CDR3 runs to 18 residues. V dropped 4 bases and J dropped 7; count of bases not matched to a gene: 16. Germline V CDR1 and CDR2: SGHRS, YFSETQ. The CDR3 nucleotides read TGCGCCAGCAGCACAATACCCGGGACTAGCGGTTCCACTAACATTCAGTACTTC. This encodes CASSTIPGTSGSTNIQYF. Drawing the rest from reference TRBV5-1 and TRBJ2-4, the complete variable domain is KAGVTQTPRYLIKTRGQQVTLSCSPISGHRSVSWYQQTPGQGLQFLFEYFSETQRNKGNFPGRFSGRQFSNSRSEMNVSTLELGDSALYLCASSTIPGTSGSTNIQYFGAGTRLSVL.

This clonotype has at least ten counts. J is TRBJ2-1 and V is TRBV3-1; D is uncertain. The CDR3 runs to 15 residues. Germline CDR1 is LGHDT and CDR2 is YNNKEL (reference sequence). V lost 0 bases, J lost 4 bases, and 10 bases lay in between. DNA for the CDR3: TGTGCCAGCAGCCAAGATATGGTAGGGTACAATGAGCAGTTCTTC. It is translated as CASSQDMVGYNEQFF.

In its sample, this clonotype was seen a few times. This chain links TRBV7-8 with TRBJ2-4; 10 bases match TRBD1. This CDR3 comprises 17 residues. Looked up from germline, CDR1 is SGHVS and CDR2 is FQNEAQ. The ends lost 4 bases at V and 1 base at J; junction bases unmatched: 7. CDR3 sequence: CASSWGQGNSAKNIQYF. CDR3 bases: TGTGCCAGCAGCTGGGGACAGGGGAATTCGGCCAAAAACATTCAGTACTTC.